A single sample is the source of the 14 T cell receptor beta chains below, sequenced in a study of blood T cell repertoires in COVID-19. Data came from immunoSEQ multiplex PCR; TCRdb stores just in-frame clones and leaves some out. The sample contains fewer than 25,000 clones, 85% to 90% of which appear only once. Material: peripheral blood. The source is a human donor with active COVID-19. The donor label of this sample is uncertain.

This clone was seen only once. The chain combines TRBV28 with TRBJ2-2; TRBD1 matches at 7 bases. Unmatched junction bases numbered 11, after V lost 5 bases and J lost 8 bases. Looked up from germline, CDR1 is MDHEN and CDR2 is SYDVKM. The CDR3 loop spans 15 amino acids. This chain's CDR3 is CASSPPQGVVGELFF. The CDR3 coding sequence is TGTGCCAGCAGTCCTCCCCAGGGGGTGGTGGGGGAGCTGTTTTTT.

This chain connects TRBV18 to TRBJ1-5; 9 positions agree with TRBD1. Germline CDR1 and CDR2: KGHSH and LQKENI. With V trimmed by 4 bases and J by 5 bases, 3 bases remained unmatched. The CDR3 contains 14 residues. The CDR3 DNA sequence: TGTGCCAGCTCACTACGACAGGGGGATCAGCCCCAGCATTTT. Translation: CASSLRQGDQPQHF.

The V call is TRBV7-9, the J call TRBJ2-2, with a possible D match to TRBD1 (5 bases). V lost 5 bases, J lost 1 base, and 20 bases lay in between. CDR1 and CDR2 from the germline V gene are SEHNR and FQNEAQ (reference sequence). This CDR3 comprises 18 residues. CDR3 nucleotides: TGTGCCAGCAGCGGGCCGCCGGGTCCCCAGGGGAACACCGGGGAGCTGTTTTTT. Its translation is CASSGPPGPQGNTGELFF.

The genes are TRBV28 and TRBJ1-1; a possible D gene is TRBD1 (5 bases). This CDR3 is 13 amino acids long. From germline, CDR1 is MDHEN and CDR2 SYDVKM. V lost 3 bases and J lost 11, with 16 bases in between. CDR3: CASSFMGQAGAFF. As DNA, the CDR3 is TGTGCCAGCAGTTTTATGGGGCAGGCGGGGGCTTTCTTT. The variable domain in full, with the rest retrieved from reference TRBV28 and TRBJ1-1, is DVKVTQSSRYLVKRTGEKVFLECVQDMDHENMFWYRQDPGLGLRLIYFSYDVKMKEKGDIPEGYSVSREKKERFSLILESASTNQTSMYLCASSFMGQAGAFFGQGTRLTVV.

The rearrangement uses TRBV4-1 and TRBJ2-6; 7 nucleotides match TRBD1. With 4 bases clipped from V and 0 bases from J, the junction kept 9 bases outside the gene matches. CDR1 is MGHRA, CDR2 YSYEKL, per germline. The CDR3 length is 18 residues. CDR3 sequence reads: CASSPRQGAYSGANVLTF. DNA of the CDR3: TGCGCCAGCAGCCCTAGACAGGGTGCGTACTCTGGGGCCAACGTCCTGACTTTC.

This clone was counted between two and nine times. This chain uses TRBV29-1 with TRBJ1-1; maybe TRBD1 (6 bases). In germline, CDR1 is SQVTM, CDR2 ANQGSEA. V was trimmed by 3 bases and J by 4 bases, leaving 9 bases between them. The CDR3 extends over 12 amino acids. CDR3 sequence: CSVEGGGTEAFF. CDR3 sequence (DNA): TGCAGCGTTGAGGGAGGGGGCACTGAAGCTTTCTTT.

The chain uses TRBV7-9 and TRBJ2-7; the D gene is possibly TRBD2 (5 bases). Trimming left V 4 bases short and J 2 bases short, with 15 bases between. Germline V lookup: CDR1 SEHNR, CDR2 FQNEAQ (reference sequence). CDR3 size: 15 residues. CDR3 bases: TGTGCCAGCAGCTCGCGGCGGGCCCCAACCTACGAGCAGTACTTC. It encodes CASSSRRAPTYEQYF.

This clone has just a few counts. The genes are TRBV7-9 and TRBJ1-6; D remains unclear. This CDR3 comprises 15 residues. Germline CDR1 and CDR2: SEHNR and FQNEAQ (reference sequence). V gave up 5 bases and J gave up 12 bases, with 20 bases separating them. CDR3 DNA: TGTGCCAGCAGCCCAAATAGAGCGCGTGCAGAACCCCTCCACTTT. This codes for CASSPNRARAEPLHF.

The chain carries TRBV5-6 and TRBJ1-6; TRBD1 is a possible D gene (6 bases). The V gene lost 2 bases and the J gene lost 8 bases, with 11 bases spanning the gap. CDR3 length equals 14 residues. Per germline, CDR1 SGHDT and CDR2 YYEEEE. CDR3 in DNA: TGTGCCAGCAGCTTCAGGGGTCTGGATTCACCCCTCCACTTT. Its protein is CASSFRGLDSPLHF.

The chain carries TRBV30 and TRBJ1-6; D is unresolved. The CDR3 totals 15 residues. CDR1 is GTSNPN, CDR2 SVGIG, per germline (reference sequence). V was clipped by 3 bases and J by 6 bases, with 15 bases between them. The CDR3: CAWRAFEVPNSPLHF. The CDR3 DNA follows: TGTGCCTGGAGGGCTTTTGAGGTCCCTAATTCACCCCTCCACTTT. Based on the CDR3 plus reference TRBV30 and TRBJ1-6, the full variable domain is SQTIHQWPATLVQPVGSPLSLECTVEGTSNPNLYWYRQAAGRGLQLLFYSVGIGQISSEVPQNLSASRPQDRQFILSSKKLLLSDSGFYLCAWRAFEVPNSPLHFGNGTRLTVT.

This clone appeared once. The CDR3 reads CATGTANTGELFF. DNA for the CDR3: TGTGCCACCGGGACAGCGAACACCGGGGAGCTGTTTTTT. The chain joins TRBV12-3 or TRBV12-4 to TRBJ2-2, with 7 positions matching TRBD1. The CDR3 is 13 amino acids. The ends lost 10 bases at V and 0 bases at J; junction bases unmatched: 2.

The chain links TRBV25-1 to TRBJ1-4, with 8 bases lining up with TRBD1. V shed 3 bases, J shed 5 bases, and the junction held 11 bases outside the gene matches. Germline V gene data show CDR1 as MGHDK and CDR2 as SYGVNS. This CDR3 is built from 17 residues. CDR3 residues: CASSEQPSRQGNEKLFF. The CDR3 nucleotides are TGTGCCAGCAGTGAGCAGCCCTCGCGACAGGGGAATGAAAAACTGTTTTTT.

The genes are TRBV4-2 and TRBJ2-1; a possible D gene is TRBD2 (5 bases). The CDR3 runs to 14 residues. CDR1 and CDR2 (germline): LGHNA, YNFKEQ. Trimming stripped 3 bases from V and 4 bases from J, with 10 bases between. The CDR3 coding sequence is TGTGCCAGCAGCCAGGACGACTATTACAATGAGCAGTTCTTC. Amino acids: CASSQDDYYNEQFF.

J is TRBJ1-5 and V is TRBV28; 12 bases match TRBD1. V dropped 8 bases and J dropped 1; count of bases not matched to a gene: 6. There are 16 residues in the CDR3. Germline V gene sequence: CDR1 MDHEN, CDR2 SYDVKM. DNA of the CDR3: TGTGCCAGCCGGGACAGGGGGCTGGGGAGCAATCAGCCCCAGCATTTT. It encodes CASRDRGLGSNQPQHF.